This TCR beta chain was captured in a study of T cell responses to AZD1222 COVID-19 vaccine. General observations from the study: Baseline testing showed seropositivity in only a handful of AZD1222 recipients. White British donors predominated, females outnumbered males, and clonal diversity was possibly underestimated. Among vaccine-associated CD4 TCRs, coverage spanned spike, with dominance at 160-218 and 743-854.

As for this clone: The antigen remains undetermined.

Assay used: immunoSEQ multiplex PCR; TCRdb lists only in-frame clones, some missing. This table holds just over 30,000 clones, approximately 88% found once. Pooled samples include second doses given at about 4 or 12 weeks. V was trimmed by 4 bases and J by 7 bases, leaving 19 bases between them. The germline V gene encodes CDR1 SEHNR and CDR2 FQNEAQ (reference sequence). CDR3 length: 16 residues. The specimen comprised peripheral blood, sampled 28 days after the second AZD1222 dose. V gene TRBV7-9 combines with J gene TRBJ1-4; no definite D call. The TCR comes from an adult who received the AZD1222 COVID-19 vaccine. CDR3 region: CASSSNTGLHSEKLFF. Here the CDR3 DNA reads TGTGCCAGCAGCTCTAACACCGGGCTACACAGTGAAAAACTGTTTTTT.